Listed below are T cell receptor beta chains from one sample, sequenced in a study of blood T cell repertoires in COVID-19. Assay: immunoSEQ multiplex PCR; the TCRdb copy retains only in-frame clones and omits some. The table lists about 150,000 clones, approximately 79% of them singletons. The sample consisted of PBMCs or T cells enriched from blood (not recorded which). These receptors were obtained from a woman in her 70s in a cohort exposed to, infected with or recovered from COVID-19 (not recorded which). Each CDR3 is given with its conserved first and last residue. The size entry is marked missing in some rows and otherwise reads once, few, many or a size class.

>TRBV7-6|NA
CASSLAPEKLFF
>TRBV10-3|NA
CASKPGQGLQPQHF
>TRBV19|NA
CASSPPSGIYNEQFF
>TRBV2|NA
CASSDQGGRVSQPQHF
>TRBV7-9|NA
CASTPERAFPSTDTQYF
>TRBV15|NA
CATSRDRAGGPTKETQYF
>TRBV5-6|NA
CASSLGRTSGYEQYF
>TRBV9|NA
CASSARQGQSFNEKLFF
>TRBV6-6|NA
CASSRGTVLFQETQYF
>TRBV28|NA
CASTPEGLGNQPQHF
>TRBV2|few
CASSELASGTYEQYF
>TRBV3-1/TRBV3-2|NA
CASSPNVRGNSPLHF
>TRBV25-1|NA
CASSAMAQGNNEQFF
>TRBV7-8|NA
CASSWPGTGYGFQETQYF
>TRBV28|NA
CASSLGGSRYEQFF
>TRBV10-3|NA
CAISDGGVGAGDTQYF
>TRBV7-9|NA
CASSLTPGAQNEKLFF
>TRBV15|NA
CATSRGLSYNEQFF
>TRBV12-5|NA
CASQNGQAYSGNTIYF
>TRBV7-9|few
CASRRQGADTQYF
>TRBV7-8|once
CASSLERGVYGYTF
>TRBV24-1|NA
CATSPGDDRMFF
>TRBV11-3|NA
CASSLGPGGDTQYF
>TRBV19|once
CASSITRDWGPFEQYF
>TRBV7-6|NA
CASSLKLAGAYNEQFF
>TRBV9|NA
CASSVAGSGNTIYF
>TRBV3-1/TRBV3-2|NA
CASSQEGQGTGNTIYF
>TRBV7-2|once
CASSRDTEAFF
>TRBV2|NA
CASSRDRVSETQYF
>TRBV28|NA
CASSLSRYEQYF
>TRBV7-9|few
CASSFGGDDNEKLFF
>TRBV28|many
CASKGGNQPQHF
>TRBV2|few
CASSVGGPNSPLHF
>TRBV12-3/TRBV12-4|NA
CASSAQGIGELFF
>TRBV24-1|NA
CATSDLRQGYTGELFF
>TRBV28|NA
CASSSPGTDEQYF
>TRBV5-8|NA
CASSGGLAAKETQYF
>TRBV15|NA
CATSTYGGQTEAFF
>TRBV28|NA
CASSAWGTGNTEAFF
>TRBV19|NA
CASSKITGGEGEKLFF
>TRBV2|NA
CASSGNMNTEAFF
>TRBV7-8|NA
CASSFQLAGGAQETQYF
>TRBV11-2|few
CASSLTQGLEAFF
>TRBV5-8|NA
CASSSGTGWYEQYF
>TRBV12-3/TRBV12-4|NA
CASSRLRVSFF
>TRBV7-2|NA
CASSFKGADEQYF
>TRBV6-2/TRBV6-3|NA
CASSWNFPGLPNNEQFF
>TRBV11-3|NA
CASSPRTGGVNEQFF
>TRBV7-3|NA
CASSQPSGEQFF
>TRBV28|NA
CASSRQQETQYF
>TRBV7-8|NA
CASSATTGNYNEQFF
>TRBV20-1|once
CSASTYSGSSYEQYF